The entry that follows covers one T cell receptor (beta chain) sequence. The antigen is unknown. With 2 bases clipped from V and 1 base from J, the junction kept 7 bases outside the gene matches. Germline CDR1 SQVTM, CDR2 ANQGSEA. This CDR3 contains 16 residues. CFSE-dim autoproliferating and CFSE-high non-proliferating T cells from unstimulated culture were sequenced separately. Pooled replicate wells came from around 50 million CFSE-labeled PBMCs cultured around seven days without stimulus. The method was immunoSEQ multiplex PCR; TCRdb's version includes in-frame clones alone and lacks a portion of them. The sample has 32,000 or so clones, 86% seen once. The entry originates in a study of memory B cells and T cells in multiple sclerosis. Study-wide findings and caveats: Clone-set sizes differed between compartments, so shared clonotype counts needed normalization.

V gene TRBV29-1 combines with J gene TRBJ2-3; the match to TRBD1 covers 9 bases. The TCR sequence derives from a human donor with multiple sclerosis. Sequencing was carried out using PBMCs from blood kept in culture. The CDR3 sequence: CSVEYRTGGRTDTQYF. For the CDR3, the DNA is TGCAGCGTTGAATATAGAACAGGGGGCCGCACAGATACGCAGTATTTT.